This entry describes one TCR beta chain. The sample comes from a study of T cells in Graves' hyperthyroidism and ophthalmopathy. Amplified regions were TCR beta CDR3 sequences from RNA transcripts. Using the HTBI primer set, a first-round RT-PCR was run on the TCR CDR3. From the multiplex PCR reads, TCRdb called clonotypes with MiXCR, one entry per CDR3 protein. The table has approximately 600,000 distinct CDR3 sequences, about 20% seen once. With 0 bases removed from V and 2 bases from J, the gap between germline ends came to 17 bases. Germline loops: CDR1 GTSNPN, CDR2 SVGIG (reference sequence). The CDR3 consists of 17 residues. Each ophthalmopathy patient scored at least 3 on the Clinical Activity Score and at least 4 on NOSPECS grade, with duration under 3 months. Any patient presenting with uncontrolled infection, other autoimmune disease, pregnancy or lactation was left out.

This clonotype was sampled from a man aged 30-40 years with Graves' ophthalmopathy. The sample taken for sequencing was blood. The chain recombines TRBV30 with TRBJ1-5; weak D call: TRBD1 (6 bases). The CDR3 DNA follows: TGTGCCTGGAGTGTACGGTCAGGGGTGAATCGCAATCAGCCCCAGCATTTT. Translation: CAWSVRSGVNRNQPQHF. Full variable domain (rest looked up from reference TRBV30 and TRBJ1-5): SQTIHQWPATLVQPVGSPLSLECTVEGTSNPNLYWYRQAAGRGLQLLFYSVGIGQISSEVPQNLSASRPQDRQFILSSKKLLLSDSGFYLCAWSVRSGVNRNQPQHFGDGTRLSIL.